This T cell receptor beta chain was recorded in a study of T cells in women clearing cervical HPV infection. Generated by immunoSEQ multiplex PCR, the TCRdb table keeps only in-frame clones and is missing some. The sample table includes 25,000 to 30,000 clones. V was trimmed by 2 bases and J by 9 bases, leaving 17 bases between them. The CDR3 runs 15 residues. Germline-derived CDR1 and CDR2 are SNHLY and FYNNEI. Study results and caveats: T-cell numbers per sample were unknown and may explain richness differences.

Comment on this clone: Its antigen remains unidentified. The CDR3 goes on 3 residues after the read ends, and that part is filled in from the germline J gene.

The rearrangement links TRBV2 to TRBJ2-1, with D perhaps TRBD2 (6 bases). Sequenced input: blood buffy coat. The TCR comes from a woman aged 18-70 years with a cervical HPV16 infection that either progressed to CIN3+ or cleared (not recorded which). The chain's CDR3 is CASSERSGRWGEQFF. The CDR3 bases that were read are TGTGCCAGCAGTGAAAGGTCAGGGAGGTGGGGTGAG. Combining the CDR3 with reference TRBV2 and TRBJ2-1 gives the whole variable domain EPEVTQTPSHQVTQMGQEVILRCVPISNHLYFYWYRQILGQKVEFLVSFYNNEISEKSEIFDDQFSVERPDGSNFTLKIRSTKLEDSAMYFCASSERSGRWGEQFFGPGTRLTVL.